Below, one TCR beta chain is given with its context. What it binds is unknown. The entry originates in a study of T cell repertoires in cytomegalovirus infection. In the study overall: Evidence of both CMV infection and a matching HLA type came from public TCR beta signatures. Study-level results: The response measured ex vivo was dominated by TCR beta clonotypes (HLA-C-restricted and CMV-specific).

This CDR3 spans 15 amino acids. Deletions cut 4 bases from V and 1 base from J, with 14 bases between. Germline CDR1 is SGDLS and CDR2 is YYNGEE. TCRdb fed the reads into MiXCR, producing one record per CDR3 protein. The table lists about 770,000 distinct CDR3 sequences, just under 30% of them singletons. The genes are TRBV9 and TRBJ1-1; a possible D gene is TRBD1 (6 bases). This sample comprised cultured CD8+ T cells from PBMCs, obtained from culture after CMV antigen stimulation. The receptor was isolated from a human donor in good health (CMV status not recorded). Some clones in this sample may be carry-over from other donors' samples. The CDR3 here is CASSHPGGPNTEAFF. CDR3 in DNA: TGTGCCAGCAGCCACCCGGGGGGGCCGAACACTGAAGCTTTCTTT. The whole variable domain, filled in from reference TRBV9 and TRBJ1-1, reads DSGVTQTPKHLITATGQRVTLRCSPRSGDLSVYWYQQSLDQGLQFLIQYYNGEERAKGNILERFSAQQFPDLHSELNLSSLELGDSALYFCASSHPGGPNTEAFFGQGTRLTVV.